This T cell receptor (beta chain) was obtained from a study of T-cell reconstitution after alpha-beta-depleted transplantation in children. The germline V and J ends were trimmed by 4 bases and 4 bases, with 13 bases remaining between them. Germline values: CDR1 KGHSH, CDR2 LQKENI. This CDR3 spans 14 amino acids. Using unique molecular identifiers, the investigators prepared the TCRbeta library. From the PCR reads, TCRdb called clonotypes with MiXCR, one entry per CDR3 protein. The sample lists about 610,000 distinct CDR3 sequences, roughly a tenth occurring once. This chain links TRBV18 with TRBJ2-5, with D hard to call. This sequence was found in a human donor who donated a stem cell graft to a child with acute myeloid leukemia. Sequences were derived from PBMCs from the stem cell graft donor, sampled from the stem cell graft. CDR3 in DNA: TGTGCCAGCTCACTATCAACAAGCACAGAGACCCAGTACTTC. Translating gives CASSLSTSTETQYF. Together with reference TRBV18 and TRBJ2-5, the CDR3 gives the full variable domain: NAGVMQNPRHLVRRRGQEARLRCSPMKGHSHVYWYRQLPEEGLKFMVYLQKENIIDESGMPKERFSAEFPKEGPSILRIQQVVRGDSAAYFCASSLSTSTETQYFGPGTRLLVL.